One T cell receptor beta chain is described in this entry. The antigen remains undetermined. The source of the sample is a study of T-cell reconstitution after alpha-beta-depleted transplantation in children. Study-wide results and caveats: Where alpha-beta T cells came from about two months after transplant was reportedly several hundred expanded graft clones. The authors attributed T-cell counts and diversity one year after transplant mostly to newly produced T cells. Surviving recipient T cells and thymic progenitors underlay high day-60 TCRbeta diversity in some patients.

The germline V gene has CDR1 DFQATT and CDR2 SNEGSKA (reference sequence). V lost 0 bases, J lost 5 bases, and 16 bases stayed unmatched. This CDR3 is built from 18 residues. Preparation of the TCRbeta library involved a method that used unique molecular identifiers. MiXCR, applied by TCRdb to the PCR reads, yields one record per CDR3 protein. The table includes fewer than 550,000 distinct CDR3 sequences, 15% to 20% detected once. The sequence came from a boy under two years old who had a stem cell transplant for Wiskott-Aldrich syndrome, so the T cells may come from the graft donor. Sequenced material: PBMCs, mostly from graft donor cells, taken 360 days after TCRalphabeta/CD19-depleted stem cell transplant. The V and J genes are TRBV20-1 and TRBJ2-5; TRBD2 aligns across 9 bases. The CDR3 nucleotides read TGCAGTGCTAGAGAGATCCTATTTTGGCTAGCGGGAAGGGAGACCCAGTACTTC. It is translated as CSAREILFWLAGRETQYF.